One sample yielded the 23 T cell receptor beta chains listed below, sequenced in a study of CD8 T cells in Susac syndrome. Reverse transcription of roughly 0.5 to 1 ug RNA used random hexamers. One entry per CDR3 protein results from TCRdb running MiXCR on the immunoSEQ multiplex PCR reads. The data contain more than 150,000 distinct CDR3 sequences, about 96% of them singletons. The sample was CD4+ T cells from PBMCs. The origin of the receptors is a human donor with Susac syndrome.

V gene TRBV5-1 combines with J gene TRBJ2-1, with 9 positions matching TRBD2. V lost 0 bases and J lost 8; bases outside the gene matches: 6. Germline V gene data show CDR1 as SGHRS and CDR2 as YFSETQ. The CDR3 is made up of 15 amino acids. As DNA, the CDR3 is TGCGCCAGCAGCTTGGACGGGACTAGCCTCTATGAGCAGTTCTTC. Translating it yields CASSLDGTSLYEQFF.

This clonotype was recorded once. The rearrangement uses TRBV29-1 and TRBJ2-1; no clear D gene. Germline CDR1 SQVTM, CDR2 ANQGSEA. The CDR3 totals 13 residues. The V gene lost 4 bases and the J gene lost 0 bases, with 7 bases spanning the gap. CDR3 in DNA: TGCAGCGTTGGGCGTAGCTCCTACAATGAGCAGTTCTTC. Translating gives CSVGRSSYNEQFF.

The chain combines TRBV20-1 with TRBJ2-3; D is possibly TRBD2 (5 bases). V lost 4 bases and J lost 2, with 13 bases in between. Germline loops: CDR1 DFQATT, CDR2 SNEGSKA (reference sequence). CDR3 size: 14 residues. CDR3 nucleotide sequence: TGCAGTGCTACAGGACTCCCGCCCACAGATACGCAGTATTTT. Translation: CSATGLPPTDTQYF.

The V call is TRBV5-1, the J call TRBJ2-5; 9 bases line up with TRBD2. The CDR3 contains 15 residues. CDR1 is SGHRS and CDR2 is YFSETQ in the germline V gene. Trimming removed 4 bases from V and 1 base from J; junction bases left unmatched: 5. CDR3 in DNA: TGCGCCAGCAGCGAGACTAGCGGCGTCCAAGAGACCCAGTACTTC. Protein product: CASSETSGVQETQYF.

The chain carries TRBV19 and TRBJ1-5; 9 bases match TRBD1. This CDR3 has 15 amino acids. J gave up 3 bases and V 5 bases, and 5 bases lay outside the gene matches. CDR1 and CDR2 (germline): LNHDA, SQIVND (reference sequence). CDR3 sequence (DNA): TGTGCCAGTAGTTGGGACAGGGCCTCCAATCAGCCCCAGCATTTT. Translated: CASSWDRASNQPQHF. The whole variable domain, filled in from reference TRBV19 and TRBJ1-5, reads DGGITQSPKYLFRKEGQNVTLSCEQNLNHDAMYWYRQDPGQGLRLIYYSQIVNDFQKGDIAEGYSVSREKKESFPLTVTSAQKNPTAFYLCASSWDRASNQPQHFGDGTRLSIL.

This clonotype was observed a single time. The V call is TRBV19, the J call TRBJ1-5, with a possible D match to TRBD1 (5 bases). This CDR3 has 14 residues. Germline V gives CDR1 LNHDA, CDR2 SQIVND (reference sequence). V shed 3 bases and J shed 5 bases, with 11 bases lying between them. The CDR3 here is CASSIRRGDQPQHF. The DNA of the CDR3 is TGTGCCAGTAGTATCCGACGGGGCGATCAGCCCCAGCATTTT.

The genes are TRBV27 and TRBJ1-5; D ambiguous. Germline-derived CDR1 and CDR2 are MNHEY and SMNVEV (reference sequence). V shed 0 bases and J shed 4 bases, with 4 bases lying between them. The CDR3 is 13 amino acids. The CDR3 is CASSLSWNQPQHF. CDR3 nucleotides: TGTGCCAGCAGTTTATCTTGGAATCAGCCCCAGCATTTT.

The chain employs TRBV19 and TRBJ1-2, with a possible D match to TRBD1 (6 bases). This CDR3 region has 15 residues. In germline, CDR1 is LNHDA, CDR2 SQIVND (reference sequence). Trimming took off 5 bases at V and 4 bases at J, with 17 bases between the two ends. The CDR3 spells CASSLSTGSGYGYTF. DNA of the CDR3: TGTGCCAGTAGTCTCTCGACAGGTTCTGGCTATGGCTACACCTTC.

The chain combines TRBV20-1 with TRBJ2-3; D unresolved. The germline V and J ends were trimmed by 3 bases and 7 bases, with 11 bases remaining between them. From germline, CDR1 is DFQATT and CDR2 SNEGSKA (reference sequence). The CDR3 length is 12 residues. CDR3 sequence (DNA): TGCAGTGCTAGCCGAGCACGAAATACGCAGTATTTT. This translates into CSASRARNTQYF.

The chain is built from TRBV3-1 and TRBJ2-5; D gene uncertain. Between the trimmed V and J ends, which lost 3 bases and 3 bases, there was a span of 11 bases. Germline V gene data show CDR1 as LGHDT and CDR2 as YNNKEL (reference sequence). The CDR3 is made up of 14 amino acids. CDR3 in DNA: TGTGCCAGCAGCCACAGGAGCAGAAAAGAGACCCAGTACTTC. Translated: CASSHRSRKETQYF.

The J gene is TRBJ2-3, the V gene TRBV15, with 10 nucleotides matching TRBD2. CDR3 length equals 15 residues. Trimming removed 2 bases from V and 4 bases from J; junction bases left unmatched: 3. The germline V gene encodes CDR1 LNHNV and CDR2 YYDKDF (reference sequence). In nucleotides, the CDR3 is TGTGCCACCAGCAGATTAGCGGGAGGTGCAGATACGCAGTATTTT. As protein: CATSRLAGGADTQYF.

The chain is built from TRBV29-1 and TRBJ2-7, with 12 bases fitting TRBD1. Trimming cost V 3 bases and J 3 bases; bases outside gene matches: 6. Germline CDR1 is SQVTM and CDR2 is ANQGSEA. There are 15 residues in the CDR3. CDR3 region: CSVEGGTGGYYEQYF. The DNA for the CDR3 is TGCAGCGTTGAGGGGGGGACAGGGGGCTACTACGAGCAGTACTTC.

The V and J genes are TRBV15 and TRBJ2-5, with a tentative D call TRBD2 (5 bases). Germline lookup yields CDR1 LNHNV and CDR2 YYDKDF (reference sequence). Between the trimmed V and J ends, which lost 3 bases and 4 bases, there was a span of 9 bases. This CDR3 is 13 amino acids long. For the CDR3, the DNA is TGTGCCACCAGCAGGGAGGAAGGAGAGACCCAGTACTTC. Its translation: CATSREEGETQYF.

This rearrangement joins TRBV13 to TRBJ1-6; weak D call: TRBD1 (5 bases). V lost 3 bases and J 6 bases, leaving 12 bases between the germline ends. Germline-derived CDR1 and CDR2 are PRHDT and FYEKMQ (reference sequence). The CDR3 is made up of 15 amino acids. CDR3 sequence: CASSFRGPSNSPLHF. Written as DNA, the CDR3 is TGTGCCAGCAGCTTCCGGGGACCGTCTAATTCACCCCTCCACTTT.

In nucleotides, the CDR3 is TGTGCCAGCAGCTCTACTCTTCTCAATGAGCAGTTCTTC. It is translated as CASSSTLLNEQFF. The genes are TRBV7-9 and TRBJ2-1; unclear D gene. Germline CDR1 SEHNR, CDR2 FQNEAQ (reference sequence). CDR3 length: 13 amino acids. V was clipped by 4 bases and J by 6 bases, with 10 bases between them.

V and J are TRBV20-1 and TRBJ2-2; 14 bases fit TRBD2. V shed 5 bases, J shed 6 bases, and the junction held 8 bases outside the gene matches. The CDR3 length is 16 residues. Per the germline V gene, CDR1 is DFQATT and CDR2 is SNEGSKA (reference sequence). The CDR3 here is CSAEAGTSGSPGELFF. CDR3 DNA sequence: TGCAGTGCTGAGGCCGGGACTAGCGGGAGTCCCGGGGAGCTGTTTTTT.

The chain combines TRBV6-5 with TRBJ1-1; no firm D call. The V and J ends lost 6 bases and 3 bases respectively, with 8 bases between them. The germline V gene encodes CDR1 MNHEY and CDR2 SVGAGI. The CDR3 runs to 12 residues. The chain's CDR3 is CASRRSYTEAFF. CDR3 nucleotide sequence: TGTGCCAGCAGAAGATCATACACTGAAGCTTTCTTT.

This clonotype was seen just once. The junction and the germline gene differ at one end; a read error may be behind it. The chain carries TRBV7-9 and TRBJ2-2; TRBD2 aligns across 10 bases. In germline, CDR1 is SEHNR, CDR2 FQNEAQ (reference sequence). This CDR3 has 15 residues. The chain's CDR3 is CASSLLAGAVGELSF. CDR3 coding DNA: TGTGCCAGCAGCTTACTAGCGGGAGCCGTGGGGGAGCTGTCTTTT. The full variable domain, in which reference TRBV7-9 and TRBJ2-2 provide the parts outside the CDR3, is DTGVSQNPRHKITKRGQNVTFRCDPISEHNRLYWYRQTLGQGPEFLTYFQNEAQLEKSRLLSDRFSAERPKGSFSTLEIQRTEQGDSAMYLCASSLLAGAVGELSFGEGSRLTVL.

The chain combines TRBV29-1 with TRBJ1-1; TRBD1 is a possible D gene (5 bases). CDR1 and CDR2 from the germline V gene are SQVTM and ANQGSEA. The V end was cut by 5 bases, the J end by 0 bases, with 16 bases between. The CDR3 runs 15 residues. CDR3 bases: TGCAGCGTTCCACTTGGGGGGAGAATGAACACTGAAGCTTTCTTT. This codes for CSVPLGGRMNTEAFF.

V and J are TRBV2 and TRBJ2-5; no clear D. The CDR3 extends over 14 amino acids. Germline V gene data show CDR1 as SNHLY and CDR2 as FYNNEI. Trimming removed 1 base at V and 5 bases at J, with 11 bases between. As DNA, the CDR3 is TGTGCCAGCAGTGAAGGGCTCCCTGGGGAGACCCAGTACTTC. Amino acid sequence: CASSEGLPGETQYF.

The chain links TRBV18 to TRBJ2-5, with TRBD2 matching 11 bases. With 1 base clipped from V and 2 bases from J, the junction kept 6 bases outside the gene matches. Germline CDR1 is KGHSH and CDR2 is LQKENI. This CDR3 is built from 17 residues. The CDR3 DNA reads as TGTGCCAGCTCACCACTGGGACTAGCGGTCGATCAAGAGACCCAGTACTTC. Protein product: CASSPLGLAVDQETQYF.

The rearrangement links TRBV19 to TRBJ2-1; 11 bases match TRBD2. V lost 7 bases and J lost 2; bases outside the gene matches: 13. The CDR3 loop spans 18 amino acids. The germline V gene has CDR1 LNHDA and CDR2 SQIVND (reference sequence). The CDR3 DNA reads TGTGCCAGTACCCCTCGGGTAATAGCGGGAGGGCCCTACAATGAGCAGTTCTTC. This gives the protein CASTPRVIAGGPYNEQFF.

The V and J genes are TRBV20-1 and TRBJ2-7, with 8 positions matching TRBD1. The ends lost 6 bases at V and 2 bases at J; junction bases unmatched: 15. Germline-derived CDR1 and CDR2 are DFQATT and SNEGSKA (reference sequence). This CDR3 has 16 residues. CDR3 region: CSALGPQGGLAYEQYV. The CDR3 DNA reads as TGCAGTGCCCTGGGGCCACAGGGGGGTTTGGCCTACGAGCAGTACGTC.